The subject of this entry is one TCR beta chain. No antigen is known for it. An end of the junction does not agree with germline; a read error may underlie this. The data are from a study of regulatory T cells in long-lasting Graves disease. Stated time point: newly diagnosed GD, antithyroid drugs for less than 3 months. Extracted RNA from PBMCs served as the source of the TCR library. Patients were enrolled at an endocrinology department in Xi'an, China. Whole-study findings and limits: Persistent disease was associated with favored TRBV28 usage and with favored use of TRBJ1-2 and TRBJ2-5.

Arm-PCR of CDR3 regions and iRepertoire HTBI primers were the basis on which TCR beta libraries were built. TCRdb fed the multiplex PCR reads into MiXCR, producing one record per CDR3 protein. The table shows more than 450,000 distinct CDR3 sequences, with roughly 15% occurring only once. The CDR3 length is 14 residues. CDR1 is SNHLY and CDR2 is FYNNEI in the germline V gene. These data were also filed under a second study, of T cells in Graves' hyperthyroidism and ophthalmopathy. Per that paper: Patients aged 18 to 65 with hyperthyroidism were newly diagnosed, with duration under 2 months.

The genes are TRBV2 and TRBJ2-7; D possibly corresponds to TRBD1 (5 bases). Material: peripheral blood mononuclear cells (PBMCs), obtained at new diagnosis, from a patient treated with antithyroid drugs. The source is a man aged 35-49 years with Graves disease. Here the CDR3 reads CASSDDSLSNEQYF. The DNA of the CDR3 is TGTGCCAGCAGTGACGACAGTCTCTCCAACGAGCAGTACTTC.